The TCR beta chain under discussion was sequenced for a study of vaccination and CD4 T cells after COVID-19. Looking at the study overall: Convalescent cases consisted of six males and four females, of whom two were Hispanic. Overlapping SARS-CoV-2, HCoV-NL63, HCoV-OC43 and HCoV-229E spike peptides were used to stimulate cells. Study conclusions and caveats: The great majority, 304 of 307 vaccine-specific clones, proved spike mono-reactive in convalescent patients.

In regard to this clonotype: Its antigen is still unknown.

Regarding treatment: roughly 10-day PBMC culture with coronavirus spike peptide pools or control peptides (ViraFEST assay). Cultured CD4+ T-cell DNA underwent Oncomine TCR Beta short-read sequencing. TCRdb called the PCR reads again in MiXCR, with one record for every CDR3 protein. The table shows roughly 8,900 distinct CDR3 sequences, with around 45% occurring only once. Source material: CD4+ T cells from blood, cultured in vitro. The source of this sequence is a human donor who had recovered from COVID-19.

DNA of the CDR3: TGTGCCAGCAGTGAAGCTAGCGCGAACTACAATGAGCAGTTCTTC. Amino acids: CASSEASANYNEQFF. The chain recombines TRBV6-1 with TRBJ2-1; tentatively, D is TRBD2 (5 bases). V was trimmed by 0 bases and J by 3 bases, leaving 9 bases between them. This CDR3 has 15 residues. The germline gives CDR1 MNHNS, CDR2 SASEGT.